One sample yielded the 8 T cell receptor beta chains listed below, sequenced in a study of T cell repertoires in cytomegalovirus infection. Antigen specificity for these receptors is unknown. TCRdb fed the reads into MiXCR, producing one record per CDR3 protein. Of about 920,000 distinct CDR3 sequences listed, about a third are singletons. This specimen consisted of cultured CD8+ T cells from PBMCs, obtained from culture after CMV antigen stimulation. The receptors originated from a human donor in good health (CMV status not recorded). Some clones in this sample may be carry-over from other donors' samples.

This chain joins TRBV4-2 and TRBJ2-1, with D perhaps TRBD1 or TRBD2 (5 bases each). Germline assignment: CDR1 LGHNA and CDR2 YNFKEQ. The CDR3 runs to 18 residues. The V end lost 0 bases, the J end lost 2 bases, and 17 bases lay between the germline ends. The CDR3 DNA is TGTGCCAGCAGCCAAGATCGAACTCGGGACCCCGCCTACAATGAGCAGTTCTTC. Its protein product is CASSQDRTRDPAYNEQFF.

This chain links TRBV7-9 with TRBJ1-4, with 12 bases lining up with TRBD1. J was trimmed by 10 bases and V by 1 base; bases with no gene match: 16. The CDR3 runs to 19 residues. Germline V lookup: CDR1 SEHNR, CDR2 FQNEAQ (reference sequence). The CDR3: CASSLEARDRGRVLGKLFF. CDR3 DNA sequence: TGTGCCAGCAGCTTAGAGGCCAGGGACAGGGGGCGCGTACTGGGAAAACTGTTTTTT.

This clonotype was recorded once. The V and J genes are TRBV20-1 and TRBJ2-7; possibly TRBD1 for D (5 bases). The CDR3 extends over 15 amino acids. Trimming removed 6 bases from V and 2 bases from J, with 20 bases in between. The V gene's germline CDR1 is DFQATT and CDR2 SNEGSKA (reference sequence). The CDR3 sequence is CSALLRATFPYEQYF. CDR3 coding DNA: TGCAGTGCACTCCTCAGGGCAACTTTCCCCTACGAGCAGTACTTC.

Ten or more counts support this clonotype. The chain couples TRBV12-3 or TRBV12-4 to TRBJ2-3, with 9 bases matching TRBD2. The V segment lost 2 bases and the J segment 2 bases; nucleotides outside the gene matches: 5. The CDR3 totals 16 residues. CDR3 nucleotide sequence: TGTGCCAGCAGTTTACGGCTAGCGGGATCCACAGATACGCAGTATTTT. This gives the protein CASSLRLAGSTDTQYF.

This clonotype showed up many times. The chain employs TRBV7-2 and TRBJ1-1, with no clear D. The length of the CDR3 is 14 residues. Trimming left V 5 bases short and J 1 base short, with 11 bases between. Germline V gives CDR1 SGHTA, CDR2 FQGNSA. DNA for the CDR3: TGTGCCAGCAGCCTGCGACCAGCGAACACTGAAGCTTTCTTT. As protein: CASSLRPANTEAFF.

The chain uses TRBV19 and TRBJ1-2, with 8 bases fitting TRBD1. Germline V CDR1 and CDR2: LNHDA, SQIVND (reference sequence). This CDR3 is built from 14 residues. Trimming at V came to 9 bases and at J to 8 bases, leaving 14 bases not matched to a gene. The DNA for the CDR3 is TGTGCCAGCCAATGGAGACAGGGGTCGATGGGCTACACCTTC. Translating gives CASQWRQGSMGYTF.

This clonotype has more than one count but fewer than ten. The V and J genes are TRBV5-4 and TRBJ2-3, with a weak D call TRBD2 (6 bases). Per germline, CDR1 SGHNT and CDR2 YYREEE (reference sequence). Between the trimmed V and J ends, which lost 3 bases and 4 bases, there was a span of 21 bases. The CDR3 loop spans 17 amino acids. Written as DNA, the CDR3 is TGTGCCAGCAGCTCAAAATCGGGACTCCAACCCCCAGATACGCAGTATTTT. This encodes CASSSKSGLQPPDTQYF.

This clonotype was seen more than once but under ten times. This chain uses TRBV7-6 with TRBJ1-1; D gene unclear. This CDR3 spans 14 amino acids. Germline V gene data show CDR1 as SGHVS and CDR2 as FNYEAQ. V gave up 5 bases and J gave up 0 bases, with 10 bases separating them. The CDR3 DNA sequence: TGTGCCAGCAGCAACCGGGCCCTGAACACTGAAGCTTTCTTT. Translated: CASSNRALNTEAFF.